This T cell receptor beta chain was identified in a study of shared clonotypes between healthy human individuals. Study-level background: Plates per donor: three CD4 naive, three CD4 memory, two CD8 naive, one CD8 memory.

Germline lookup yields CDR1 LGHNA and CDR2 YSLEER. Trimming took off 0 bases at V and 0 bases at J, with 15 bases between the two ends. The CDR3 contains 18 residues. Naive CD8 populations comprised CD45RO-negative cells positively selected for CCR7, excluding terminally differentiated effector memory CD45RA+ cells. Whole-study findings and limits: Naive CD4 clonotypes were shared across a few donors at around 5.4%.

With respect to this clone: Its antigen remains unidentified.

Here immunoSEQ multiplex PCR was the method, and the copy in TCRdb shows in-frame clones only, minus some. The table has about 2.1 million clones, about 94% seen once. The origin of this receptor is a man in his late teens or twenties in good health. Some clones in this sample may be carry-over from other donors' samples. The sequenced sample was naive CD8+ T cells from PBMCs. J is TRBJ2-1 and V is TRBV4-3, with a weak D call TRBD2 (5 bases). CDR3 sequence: CASSQDSDYLSSYNEQFF. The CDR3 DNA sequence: TGCGCCAGCAGCCAAGATTCAGACTACTTGAGCTCCTACAATGAGCAGTTCTTC.